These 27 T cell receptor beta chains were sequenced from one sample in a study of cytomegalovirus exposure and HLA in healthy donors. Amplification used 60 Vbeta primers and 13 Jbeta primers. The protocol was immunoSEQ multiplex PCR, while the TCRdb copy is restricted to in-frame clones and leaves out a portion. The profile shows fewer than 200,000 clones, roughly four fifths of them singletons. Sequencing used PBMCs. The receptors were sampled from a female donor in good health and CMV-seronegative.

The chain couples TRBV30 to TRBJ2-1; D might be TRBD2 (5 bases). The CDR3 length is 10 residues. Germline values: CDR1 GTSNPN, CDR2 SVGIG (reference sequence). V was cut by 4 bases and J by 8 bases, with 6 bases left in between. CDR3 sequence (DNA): TGTGCCTGGATGGGAGATGAGCAGTTCTTC. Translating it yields CAWMGDEQFF.

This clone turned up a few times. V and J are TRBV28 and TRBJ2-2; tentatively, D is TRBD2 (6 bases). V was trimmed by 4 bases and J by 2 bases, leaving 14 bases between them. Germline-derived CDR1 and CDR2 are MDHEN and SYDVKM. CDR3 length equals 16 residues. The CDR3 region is CASSSIAGSNTGELFF. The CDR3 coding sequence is TGTGCCAGCAGTTCCATAGCCGGGAGTAACACCGGGGAGCTGTTTTTT.

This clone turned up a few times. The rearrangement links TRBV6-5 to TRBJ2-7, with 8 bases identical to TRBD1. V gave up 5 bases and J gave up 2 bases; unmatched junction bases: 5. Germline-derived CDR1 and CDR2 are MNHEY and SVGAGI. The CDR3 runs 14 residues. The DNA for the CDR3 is TGTGCCAGCAGTAGCCAGGGGGCCACCTACGAGCAGTACTTC. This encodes CASSSQGATYEQYF.

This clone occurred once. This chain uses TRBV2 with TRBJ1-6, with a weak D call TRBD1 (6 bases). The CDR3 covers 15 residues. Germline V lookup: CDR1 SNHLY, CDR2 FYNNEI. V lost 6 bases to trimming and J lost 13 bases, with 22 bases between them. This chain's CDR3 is CASSAGTKEFSPLHF. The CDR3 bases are TGTGCCAGCAGCGCCGGGACAAAAGAATTCAGCCCCCTCCACTTT.

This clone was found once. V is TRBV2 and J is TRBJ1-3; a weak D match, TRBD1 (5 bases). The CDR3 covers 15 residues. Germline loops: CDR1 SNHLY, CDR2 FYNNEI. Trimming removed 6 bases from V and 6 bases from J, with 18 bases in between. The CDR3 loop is CASRDLGLAANTIYF. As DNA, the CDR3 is TGTGCCAGCAGAGACCTGGGACTGGCTGCAAACACCATATATTTT.

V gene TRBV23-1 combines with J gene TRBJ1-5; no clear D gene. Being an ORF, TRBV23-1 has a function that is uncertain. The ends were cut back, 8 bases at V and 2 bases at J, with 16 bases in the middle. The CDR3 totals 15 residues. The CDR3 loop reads CASRSSKARNQPQHF. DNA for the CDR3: TGCGCCAGCCGTAGCAGTAAGGCGCGCAATCAGCCCCAGCATTTT.

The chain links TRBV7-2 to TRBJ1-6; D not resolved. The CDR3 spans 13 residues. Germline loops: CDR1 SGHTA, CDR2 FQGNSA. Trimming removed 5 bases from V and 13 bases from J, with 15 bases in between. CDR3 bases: TGTGCCAGCAGCCCGCGGGAGGGCGTCCCCCTCCACTTT. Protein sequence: CASSPREGVPLHF.

CDR3 amino acids: CATSSDTGAPTEKLFF. The CDR3 DNA reads TGTGCCACCAGCAGTGACACAGGGGCACCGACTGAAAAACTGTTTTTT. The chain is built from TRBV15 and TRBJ1-4; 7 bases line up with TRBD1. The V segment lost 3 bases and the J segment 7 bases; nucleotides outside the gene matches: 11. CDR3 length: 16 amino acids. From germline, CDR1 is LNHNV and CDR2 YYDKDF (reference sequence). Full variable domain (rest looked up from reference TRBV15 and TRBJ1-4): DAMVIQNPRYQVTQFGKPVTLSCSQTLNHNVMYWYQQKSSQAPKLLFHYYDKDFNNEADTPDNFQSRRPNTSFCFLDIRSPGLGDTAMYLCATSSDTGAPTEKLFFGSGTQLSVL.

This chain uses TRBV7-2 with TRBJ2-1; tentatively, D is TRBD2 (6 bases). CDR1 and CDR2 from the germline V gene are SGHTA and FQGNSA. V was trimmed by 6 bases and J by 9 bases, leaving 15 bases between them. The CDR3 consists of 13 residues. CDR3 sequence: CASRSVGGGEQFF. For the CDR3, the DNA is TGTGCCAGCAGATCAGTGGGAGGTGGTGAGCAGTTCTTC.

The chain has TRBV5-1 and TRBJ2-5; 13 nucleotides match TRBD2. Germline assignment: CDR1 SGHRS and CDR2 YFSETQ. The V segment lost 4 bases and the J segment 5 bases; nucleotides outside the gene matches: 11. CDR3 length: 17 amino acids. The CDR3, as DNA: TGCGCCAGCAGCAGACGACCCGGACTAGCGGGAGTGGAGACCCAGTACTTC. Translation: CASSRRPGLAGVETQYF.

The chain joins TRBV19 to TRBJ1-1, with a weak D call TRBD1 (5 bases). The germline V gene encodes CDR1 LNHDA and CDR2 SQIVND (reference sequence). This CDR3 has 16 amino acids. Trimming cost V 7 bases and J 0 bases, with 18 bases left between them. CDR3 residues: CASTPLSGLMNTEAFF. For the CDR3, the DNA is TGTGCCAGTACCCCCCTTTCGGGACTTATGAACACTGAAGCTTTCTTT.

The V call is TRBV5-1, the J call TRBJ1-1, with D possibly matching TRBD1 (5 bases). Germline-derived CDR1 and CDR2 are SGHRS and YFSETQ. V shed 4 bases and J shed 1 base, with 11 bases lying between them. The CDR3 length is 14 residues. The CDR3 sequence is CASSQGGANTEAFF. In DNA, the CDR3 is TGCGCCAGCAGCCAGGGCGGAGCGAACACTGAAGCTTTCTTT.

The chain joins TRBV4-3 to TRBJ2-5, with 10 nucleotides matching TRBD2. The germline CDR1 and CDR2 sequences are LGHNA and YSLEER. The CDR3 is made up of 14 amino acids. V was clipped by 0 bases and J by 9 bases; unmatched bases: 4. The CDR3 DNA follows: TGCGCCAGCAGCCAAGACGCTAGCGGGAGATCCCAGTACTTC. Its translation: CASSQDASGRSQYF.

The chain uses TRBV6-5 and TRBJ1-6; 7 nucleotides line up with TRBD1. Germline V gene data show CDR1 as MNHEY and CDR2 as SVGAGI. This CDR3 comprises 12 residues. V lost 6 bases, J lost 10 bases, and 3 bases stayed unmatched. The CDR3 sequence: CASRTGFSPLHF. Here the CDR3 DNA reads TGTGCCAGCAGGACAGGGTTCTCACCCCTCCACTTT.

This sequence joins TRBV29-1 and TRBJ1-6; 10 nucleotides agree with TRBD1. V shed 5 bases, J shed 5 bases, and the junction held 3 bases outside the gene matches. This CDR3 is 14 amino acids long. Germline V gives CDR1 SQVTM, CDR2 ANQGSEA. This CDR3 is CSVSGTGDNSPLHF. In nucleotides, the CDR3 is TGCAGCGTTTCCGGGACAGGGGATAATTCACCCCTCCACTTT.

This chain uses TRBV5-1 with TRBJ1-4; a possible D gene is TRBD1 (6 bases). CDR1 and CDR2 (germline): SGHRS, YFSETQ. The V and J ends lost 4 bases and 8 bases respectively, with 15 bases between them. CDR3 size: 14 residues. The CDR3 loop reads CASSHSGEGEKLFF. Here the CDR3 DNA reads TGCGCCAGCAGCCACTCAGGGGAAGGGGAAAAACTGTTTTTT. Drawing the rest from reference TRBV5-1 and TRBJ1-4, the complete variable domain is KAGVTQTPRYLIKTRGQQVTLSCSPISGHRSVSWYQQTPGQGLQFLFEYFSETQRNKGNFPGRFSGRQFSNSRSEMNVSTLELGDSALYLCASSHSGEGEKLFFGSGTQLSVL.

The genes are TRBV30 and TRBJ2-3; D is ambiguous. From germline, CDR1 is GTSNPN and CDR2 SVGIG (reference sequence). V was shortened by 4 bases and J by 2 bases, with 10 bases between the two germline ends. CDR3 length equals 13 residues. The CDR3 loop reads CAWTPGLTDTQYF. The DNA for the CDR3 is TGTGCCTGGACCCCGGGTCTCACAGATACGCAGTATTTT.

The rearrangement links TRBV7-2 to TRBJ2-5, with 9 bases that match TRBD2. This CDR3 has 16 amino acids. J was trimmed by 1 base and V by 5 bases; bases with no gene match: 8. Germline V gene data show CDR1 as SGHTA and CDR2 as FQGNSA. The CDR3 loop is CASSPPSGAFQETQYF. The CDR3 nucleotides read TGTGCCAGCAGCCCCCCTAGCGGGGCTTTCCAAGAGACCCAGTACTTC.

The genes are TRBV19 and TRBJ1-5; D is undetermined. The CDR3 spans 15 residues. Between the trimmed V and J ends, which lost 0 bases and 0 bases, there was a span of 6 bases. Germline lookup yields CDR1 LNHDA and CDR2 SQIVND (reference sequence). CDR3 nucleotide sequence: TGTGCCAGTAGTATAGATCCCTATAGCAATCAGCCCCAGCATTTT. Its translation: CASSIDPYSNQPQHF. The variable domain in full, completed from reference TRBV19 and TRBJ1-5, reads DGGITQSPKYLFRKEGQNVTLSCEQNLNHDAMYWYRQDPGQGLRLIYYSQIVNDFQKGDIAEGYSVSREKKESFPLTVTSAQKNPTAFYLCASSIDPYSNQPQHFGDGTRLSIL.

CDR3 residues: CASSYRGRANTEAFF. The CDR3 DNA sequence: TGTGCCAGCAGTTACAGGGGCAGGGCGAACACTGAAGCTTTCTTT. The V gene is TRBV6-5, the J gene TRBJ1-1; possible D gene TRBD1, 5 bases. This CDR3 comprises 15 residues. Trimming took off 2 bases at V and 1 base at J, with 11 bases between the two ends. The germline V gene encodes CDR1 MNHEY and CDR2 SVGAGI.

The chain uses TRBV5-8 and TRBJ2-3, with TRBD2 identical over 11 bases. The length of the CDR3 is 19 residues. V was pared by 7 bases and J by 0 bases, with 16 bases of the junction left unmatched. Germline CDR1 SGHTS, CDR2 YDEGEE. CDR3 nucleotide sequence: TGTGCCAGCGCCCTGACCACTAGCGGGGGATTAACTAGCACAGATACGCAGTATTTT. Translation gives CASALTTSGGLTSTDTQYF.

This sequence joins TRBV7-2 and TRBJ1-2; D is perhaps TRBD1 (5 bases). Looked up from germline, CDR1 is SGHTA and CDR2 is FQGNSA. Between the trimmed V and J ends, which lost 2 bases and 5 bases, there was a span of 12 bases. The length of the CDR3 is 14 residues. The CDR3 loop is CASSLTRVRYGYTF. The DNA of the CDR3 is TGTGCCAGCAGCTTAACCAGGGTCAGATATGGCTACACCTTC.

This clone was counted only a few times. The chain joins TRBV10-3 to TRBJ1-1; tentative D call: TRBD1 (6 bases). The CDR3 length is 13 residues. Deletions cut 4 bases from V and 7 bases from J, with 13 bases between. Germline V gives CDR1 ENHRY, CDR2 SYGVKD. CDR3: CAISGSGDYEAFF. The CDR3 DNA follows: TGTGCCATCAGTGGCTCAGGGGACTATGAAGCTTTCTTT.

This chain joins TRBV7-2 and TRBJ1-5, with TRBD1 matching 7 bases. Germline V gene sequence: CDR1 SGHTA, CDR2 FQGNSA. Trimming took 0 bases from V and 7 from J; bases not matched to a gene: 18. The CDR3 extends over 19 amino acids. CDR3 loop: CASSLAPRDSSRGRQPQHF. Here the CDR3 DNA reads TGTGCCAGCAGCTTAGCCCCCCGGGACAGTAGTAGGGGGCGGCAGCCCCAGCATTTT.

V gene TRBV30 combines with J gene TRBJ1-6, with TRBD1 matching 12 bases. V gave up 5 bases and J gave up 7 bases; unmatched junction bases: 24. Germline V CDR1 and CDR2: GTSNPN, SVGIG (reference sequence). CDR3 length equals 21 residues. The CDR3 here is CAWGGFISGGQGAWGNSPLHF. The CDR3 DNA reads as TGTGCCTGGGGCGGATTTATTTCTGGGGGACAGGGGGCGTGGGGCAATTCACCCCTCCACTTT.

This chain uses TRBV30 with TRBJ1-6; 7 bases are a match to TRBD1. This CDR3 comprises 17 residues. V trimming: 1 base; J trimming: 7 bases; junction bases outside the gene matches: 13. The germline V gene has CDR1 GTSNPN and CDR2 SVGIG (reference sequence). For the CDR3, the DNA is TGTGCCTGGAGTGCGAACAGGGGACCGAGGGGCAATTCACCCCTCCACTTT. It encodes CAWSANRGPRGNSPLHF.

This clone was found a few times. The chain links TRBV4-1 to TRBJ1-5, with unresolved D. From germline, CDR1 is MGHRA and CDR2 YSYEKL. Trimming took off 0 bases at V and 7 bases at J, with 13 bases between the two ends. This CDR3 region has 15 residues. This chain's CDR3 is CASSQDGQASQPQHF. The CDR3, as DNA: TGCGCCAGCAGCCAAGATGGGCAAGCCAGCCAGCCCCAGCATTTT.